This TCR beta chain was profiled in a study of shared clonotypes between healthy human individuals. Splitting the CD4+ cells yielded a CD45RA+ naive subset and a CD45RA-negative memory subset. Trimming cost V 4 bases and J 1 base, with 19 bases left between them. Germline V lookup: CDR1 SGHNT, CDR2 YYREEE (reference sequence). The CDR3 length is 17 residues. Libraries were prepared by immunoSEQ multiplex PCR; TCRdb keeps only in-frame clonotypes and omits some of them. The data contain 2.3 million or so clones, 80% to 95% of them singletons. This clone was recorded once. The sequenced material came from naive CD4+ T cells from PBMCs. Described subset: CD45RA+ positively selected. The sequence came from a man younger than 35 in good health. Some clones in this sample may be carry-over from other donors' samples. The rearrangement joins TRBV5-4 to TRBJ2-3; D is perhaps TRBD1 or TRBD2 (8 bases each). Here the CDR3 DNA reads TGTGCCAGCAGCCCCTCCAGGGGGCGGGAGGGCACAGATACGCAGTATTTT. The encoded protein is CASSPSRGREGTDTQYF.